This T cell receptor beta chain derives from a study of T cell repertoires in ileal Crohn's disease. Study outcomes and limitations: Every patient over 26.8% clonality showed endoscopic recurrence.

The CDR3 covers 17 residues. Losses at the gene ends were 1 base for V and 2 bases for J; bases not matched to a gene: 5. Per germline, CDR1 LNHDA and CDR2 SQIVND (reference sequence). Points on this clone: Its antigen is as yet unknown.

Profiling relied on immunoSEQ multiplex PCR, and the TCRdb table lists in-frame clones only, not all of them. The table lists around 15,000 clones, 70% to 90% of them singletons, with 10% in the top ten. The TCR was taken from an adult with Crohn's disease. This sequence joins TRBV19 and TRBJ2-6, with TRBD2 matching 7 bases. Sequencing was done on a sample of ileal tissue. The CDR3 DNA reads TGTGCCAGTAGTATAGGGGATGGGACTACTGGGGCCAACGTCCTGACTTTC. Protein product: CASSIGDGTTGANVLTF.